A single sample gave rise to the 4 T cell receptor beta chains below, sequenced in a study of control samples from healthy donors and cancer patients. TCRdb's copy holds only in-frame clones and misses some; the assay was immunoSEQ multiplex PCR. Of 40,000 to 45,000 clones detected, about three quarters appear once; the ten largest clones hold approximately 17%. Sample: formalin-fixed, paraffin-embedded tissue. The receptors stem from a male donor with melanoma.

This sequence joins TRBV7-2 and TRBJ2-1; the match to TRBD2 covers 8 bases. Germline CDR1 is SGHTA and CDR2 is FQGNSA. This CDR3 contains 14 residues. Unmatched junction bases numbered 9, after V lost 5 bases and J lost 9 bases. The CDR3 here is CASSNKAGVLEQFF. CDR3 DNA: TGTGCCAGCAGCAACAAAGCGGGAGTCCTTGAGCAGTTCTTC.

This clone was counted many times. The CDR3, as DNA: TGCAGTGGAACAGGGGAGGGAGGCTACACCTTC. This encodes CSGTGEGGYTF. The chain carries TRBV20-1 and TRBJ1-2, with 7 bases aligning to TRBD1. The trim removed 7 bases at V and 8 bases at J, leaving 7 bases unmatched. The CDR3 has 11 amino acids. Germline V CDR1 and CDR2: DFQATT, SNEGSKA (reference sequence).

This chain uses TRBV19 with TRBJ2-1; D gene unclear. The CDR3 contains 10 residues. Trimming cost V 11 bases and J 5 bases, with 7 bases left between them. The germline gives CDR1 LNHDA, CDR2 SQIVND (reference sequence). CDR3 in amino acids: CAPKNNEQFF. CDR3 in DNA: TGTGCCCCAAAGAACAATGAGCAGTTCTTC.

This clone was found a few times. The gene calls are TRBV7-8 and TRBJ2-1; D is undetermined. Trimming removed 1 base at V and 6 bases at J, with 7 bases between. CDR3 length: 13 residues. CDR1 and CDR2 (germline): SGHVS, FQNEAQ. This chain's CDR3 is CASSLGRANEQFF. The CDR3 DNA is TGTGCCAGCAGCTTAGGGCGCGCCAATGAGCAGTTCTTC.